This entry concerns a single TCR beta chain. The data are from a study of control samples from healthy donors and cancer patients. V lost 6 bases and J lost 3, with 8 bases in between. This CDR3 spans 12 amino acids. Germline assignment: CDR1 ENHRY and CDR2 SYGVKD. Generated by immunoSEQ multiplex PCR, the TCRdb table keeps only in-frame clones and is missing some. The repertoire holds fewer than 100,000 clones, approximately 82% seen once, with roughly 9.8% in the top ten. The sequence was collected from a woman aged 55-70 years in good health. Sequencing was carried out using blood. This sequence joins TRBV10-3 and TRBJ1-1; D possibly corresponds to TRBD1 (6 bases). This CDR3 reads CAISKGDTEAFF. The CDR3 bases are TGTGCCATCAGCAAGGGGGACACTGAAGCTTTCTTT.